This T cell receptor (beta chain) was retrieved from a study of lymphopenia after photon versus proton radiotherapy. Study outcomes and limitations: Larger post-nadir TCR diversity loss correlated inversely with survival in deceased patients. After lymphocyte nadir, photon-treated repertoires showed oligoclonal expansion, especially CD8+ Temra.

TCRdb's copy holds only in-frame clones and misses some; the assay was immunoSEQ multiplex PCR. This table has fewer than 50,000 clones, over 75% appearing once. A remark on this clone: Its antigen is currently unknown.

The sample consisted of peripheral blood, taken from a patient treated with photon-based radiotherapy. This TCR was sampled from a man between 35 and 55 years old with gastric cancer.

As DNA, the CDR3 is TGTGCCAGCTCACCACCGACTAGCGGGGGGGCCTACGAGCAGTACTTC. Its translation: CASSPPTSGGAYEQYF. The chain employs TRBV18 and TRBJ2-7; 14 positions agree with TRBD2. The CDR3 length is 16 residues. V lost 0 bases and J lost 2; bases outside the gene matches: 0. Germline V gene data show CDR1 as KGHSH and CDR2 as LQKENI.